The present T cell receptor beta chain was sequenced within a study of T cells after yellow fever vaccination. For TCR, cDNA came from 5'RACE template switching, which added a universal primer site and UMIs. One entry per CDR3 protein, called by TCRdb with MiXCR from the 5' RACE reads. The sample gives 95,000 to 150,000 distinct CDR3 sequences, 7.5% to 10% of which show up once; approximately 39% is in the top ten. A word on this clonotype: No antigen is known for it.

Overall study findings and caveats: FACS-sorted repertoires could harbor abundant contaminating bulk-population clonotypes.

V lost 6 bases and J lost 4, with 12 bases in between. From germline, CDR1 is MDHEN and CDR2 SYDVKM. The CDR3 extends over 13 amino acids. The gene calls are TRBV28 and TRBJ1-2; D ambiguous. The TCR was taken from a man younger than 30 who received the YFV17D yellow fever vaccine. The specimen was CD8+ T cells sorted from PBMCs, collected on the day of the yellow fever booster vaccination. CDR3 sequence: CASRNDGFYGYTF. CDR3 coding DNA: TGTGCCAGCAGGAACGACGGCTTCTATGGCTACACCTTC.